The source of this T cell receptor (beta chain) is a study of blood T cells in healthy people across ages. General study results and limits: Long-lived and aged donors differed, with more naive CD4+ cells and higher diversity in the long-lived.

Comment on this clonotype: Antigen specificity is unknown.

The germline V gene has CDR1 LGHDT and CDR2 YNNKEL (reference sequence). CDR3 length: 16 amino acids. Trimming left V 3 bases short and J 3 bases short, with 15 bases between. RNA extraction gave at least 5 micrograms of total RNA per sample. Primers used in a second PCR of about 7 to 11 cycles were a sample-barcoded 5' primer and a J-beta primer mix. MiXCR was run by TCRdb on the 5' RACE reads, yielding one entry per CDR3 protein. The repertoire holds about 780,000 distinct CDR3 sequences, more than 25% seen once, with around 3% in the top ten. The same data also contributed to another study, on T cells of mothers and their children. That source reports: The study obtained over 9.5 million TCR beta CDR3 reads per mother and a few million per child. The authors found no persistent microchimeric T cell clones.

The TCR comes from a boy aged 5-17 years in good health. The V and J genes are TRBV3-1 and TRBJ1-5; the D gene is possibly TRBD1 (6 bases). The specimen sequenced was blood. For the CDR3, the DNA is TGTGCCAGCAGCCAGACAGGAGGGAGGCTCAATCAGCCCCAGCATTTT. It translates to CASSQTGGRLNQPQHF.